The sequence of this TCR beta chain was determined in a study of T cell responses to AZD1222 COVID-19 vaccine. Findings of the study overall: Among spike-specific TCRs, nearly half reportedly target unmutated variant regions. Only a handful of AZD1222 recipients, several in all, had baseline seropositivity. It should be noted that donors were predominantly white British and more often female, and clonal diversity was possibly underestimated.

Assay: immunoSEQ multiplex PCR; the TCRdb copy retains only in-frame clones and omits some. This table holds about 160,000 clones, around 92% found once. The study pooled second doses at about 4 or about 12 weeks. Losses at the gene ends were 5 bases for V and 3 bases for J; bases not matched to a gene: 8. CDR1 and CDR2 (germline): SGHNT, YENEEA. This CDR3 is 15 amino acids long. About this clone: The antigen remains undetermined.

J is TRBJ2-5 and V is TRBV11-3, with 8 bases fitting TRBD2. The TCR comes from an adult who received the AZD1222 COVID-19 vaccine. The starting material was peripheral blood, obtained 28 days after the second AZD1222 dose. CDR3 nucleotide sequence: TGTGCCAGCAGCGTCGGGGGGGCGGACGAAGAGACCCAGTACTTC. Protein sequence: CASSVGGADEETQYF.